This is a list of T cell receptor beta chains from one sample in a study of blood T cell repertoires in COVID-19. The table came from immunoSEQ multiplex PCR; TCRdb's copy has only in-frame clones and leaves some out. The sample lists about 240,000 clones; roughly 90% were seen once. The source material was PBMCs or T cells enriched from blood (not recorded which). Receptors originate from a woman younger than 45 who had recovered from COVID-19. The conserved cysteine and the conserved F or W are not part of the CDR3 here.

TRBJ2-7 | 11 | TRBV7-9 | ASSLEERERAY
TRBJ1-1 | 12 | TRBV3-1/TRBV3-2 | ASSQEGGASEAF
TRBJ2-1 | 15 | TRBV4-1 | ASSQEGHPNSYNEQF
TRBJ2-7 | 9 | TRBV7-2 | ASSLRQEQY
TRBJ2-7 | 12 | TRBV6-1 | ASSESGVVDEQY
TRBJ1-2 | 11 | TRBV13 | ASNEGARYGYT
TRBJ2-1 | 13 | TRBV25-1 | ASREGAVSYNEQF
TRBJ1-2 | 13 | TRBV28 | ASSRNRGQGASYT
TRBJ2-7 | 15 | TRBV27 | ASSLSMGGRAGHEQY
TRBJ1-1 | 9 | TRBV27 | ASHRNTEAF
TRBJ1-2 | 11 | TRBV7-2 | ASVQDRFERYT
TRBJ2-3 | 14 | TRBV11-1 | ASSLGLAGDGDTQY
TRBJ2-2 | 14 | TRBV19 | ASRGGTSGPHGELF
TRBJ1-1 | 12 | TRBV7-3 | ASSPKGQGFEAF
TRBJ2-1 | 14 | TRBV4-1 | ASSSYSGPNLNEQF
TRBJ1-2 | 12 | TRBV28 | ASSLPGQSYGYT
TRBJ1-1 | 13 | TRBV7-2 | ASSPQRTGVAEAF